The 27 T cell receptor beta chains listed next were all sequenced from one sample in a study of shared clonotypes between healthy human individuals (dated by TCRdb to 2018 to 2021). Receptor amplification or capture employed the immunoSEQ multiplex PCR assay. TCRdb took this table from immuneACCESS and kept in-frame rearrangements with V and J called. Such tables lack part of the clones; where checked against another copy, unresolved V genes explain under half of the gap, and the rest is unexplained. This sample has fewer than 650,000 clones in its table, and around 78% of those were observed once. Jointly, the top ten make up 9.5% to 15% of the sample. Sequencing was carried out using PBMCs. The origin of the receptors is a woman aged 40 to 50 in good health. Some clones in this sample may be carry-over from other donors' samples.

This chain uses TRBV14 with TRBJ2-5, with D hard to call. This CDR3 is built from 11 residues. Looked up from germline, CDR1 is SGHDN and CDR2 is FVKESK. V was pared by 1 base and J by 7 bases, with 4 bases between. CDR3 sequence reads: CASSQGRTQYF. In nucleotides, the CDR3 is TGTGCCAGCAGCCAAGGGCGGACCCAGTACTTC.

This clone was recorded a few times. This chain uses TRBV19 with TRBJ1-1; D perhaps matches TRBD1 (5 bases). V lost 3 bases to trimming and J lost 4 bases, with 15 bases between them. The CDR3 loop spans 15 amino acids. CDR1 is LNHDA, CDR2 SQIVND, per germline (reference sequence). CDR3: CASSMGAGGFTEAFF. DNA of the CDR3: TGTGCCAGTAGTATGGGAGCCGGGGGGTTCACTGAAGCTTTCTTT. The whole variable domain, filled in from reference TRBV19 and TRBJ1-1, reads DGGITQSPKYLFRKEGQNVTLSCEQNLNHDAMYWYRQDPGQGLRLIYYSQIVNDFQKGDIAEGYSVSREKKESFPLTVTSAQKNPTAFYLCASSMGAGGFTEAFFGQGTRLTVV.

J is TRBJ2-6 and V is TRBV28; no definite D call. This CDR3 spans 13 amino acids. Germline V gene sequence: CDR1 MDHEN, CDR2 SYDVKM. The ends were cut back, 7 bases at V and 3 bases at J, with 7 bases in the middle. In DNA, the CDR3 is TGTGCCAGCACCCCTGTTGGGGCCAACGTCCTGACTTTC. Translated, it gives CASTPVGANVLTF.

The V and J genes are TRBV28 and TRBJ1-4; D is undetermined. Germline CDR1 is MDHEN and CDR2 is SYDVKM. Trimming removed 2 bases from V and 4 bases from J, with 11 bases in between. The CDR3 length is 15 residues. The CDR3 loop is CASSLGRPDNEKLFF. CDR3 nucleotides: TGTGCCAGCAGTTTAGGTCGTCCGGATAATGAAAAACTGTTTTTT.

This chain connects TRBV5-1 to TRBJ1-3; no clear D gene. The CDR3 runs to 17 residues. Germline CDR1 reads SGHRS; CDR2 reads YFSETQ. V shed 0 bases and J shed 2 bases, with 15 bases lying between them. DNA of the CDR3: TGCGCCAGCAGCTTGGTCAGTTCTCCCAATACTGGAAACACCATATATTTT. Translation: CASSLVSSPNTGNTIYF.

This clone was found many times. Distinct nucleotide sequences in the sample also encode this CDR3. The chain couples TRBV14 to TRBJ2-7; D is undetermined. Per the germline V gene, CDR1 is SGHDN and CDR2 is FVKESK. V lost 3 bases, J lost 8 bases, and 8 bases lay in between. The CDR3 has 11 amino acids. The DNA of the CDR3 is TGTGCCAGCAGCCACTCGAGTCAGCAGTACTTC. Residues: CASSHSSQQYF.

The genes are TRBV4-1 and TRBJ2-7; tentatively, D is TRBD2 (5 bases). Trimming cost V 0 bases and J 3 bases, with 12 bases left between them. CDR1 MGHRA and CDR2 YSYEKL come from the germline V gene. The CDR3 is 15 residues long. CDR3 in amino acids: CASSQESDLSYEQYF. CDR3 coding DNA: TGCGCCAGCAGCCAAGAATCGGACTTAAGCTACGAGCAGTACTTC.

This chain joins TRBV27 and TRBJ2-1; TRBD2 matches at 9 bases. Germline V gene lookup returns CDR1 MNHEY and CDR2 SMNVEV (reference sequence). This CDR3 has 15 amino acids. V lost 2 bases, J lost 7 bases, and 6 bases stayed unmatched. CDR3 nucleotides: TGTGCCAGCAGTTTAAGTGCGGGAGGGCCGAATGAGCAGTTCTTC. Translated, it gives CASSLSAGGPNEQFF.

The V and J genes are TRBV7-2 and TRBJ2-1; 9 bases are shared with TRBD2. Germline CDR1 reads SGHTA; CDR2 reads FQGNSA. The CDR3 is made up of 15 amino acids. The V segment lost 5 bases and the J segment 4 bases; nucleotides outside the gene matches: 6. The CDR3 protein is CASSRTSETYNEQFF. The DNA for the CDR3 is TGTGCCAGCAGCCGGACTAGCGAGACTTACAATGAGCAGTTCTTC.

This chain joins TRBV2 and TRBJ2-1, with 10 bases lining up with TRBD1. Germline loops: CDR1 SNHLY, CDR2 FYNNEI. The CDR3 totals 15 residues. J gave up 1 base and V 5 bases, and 2 bases lay outside the gene matches. The CDR3 protein is CASSWTGGSYNEQFF. CDR3 in DNA: TGTGCCAGCAGTTGGACAGGGGGGTCCTACAATGAGCAGTTCTTC. The entire variable domain, with the rest obtained from reference TRBV2 and TRBJ2-1, is as follows: EPEVTQTPSHQVTQMGQEVILRCVPISNHLYFYWYRQILGQKVEFLVSFYNNEISEKSEIFDDQFSVERPDGSNFTLKIRSTKLEDSAMYFCASSWTGGSYNEQFFGPGTRLTVL.

V gene TRBV28 combines with J gene TRBJ2-7, with unresolved D. The germline V gene has CDR1 MDHEN and CDR2 SYDVKM. The CDR3 extends over 17 amino acids. V was trimmed by 3 bases and J by 3 bases, leaving 21 bases between them. In DNA, the CDR3 is TGTGCCAGCAGTTTGCGGACCTCAACGTGGCTCCTCTACGAGCAGTACTTC. Translating it yields CASSLRTSTWLLYEQYF. Complete variable domain (other parts from reference TRBV28 and TRBJ2-7): DVKVTQSSRYLVKRTGEKVFLECVQDMDHENMFWYRQDPGLGLRLIYFSYDVKMKEKGDIPEGYSVSREKKERFSLILESASTNQTSMYLCASSLRTSTWLLYEQYFGPGTRLTVT.

The chain combines TRBV18 with TRBJ2-3; TRBD1 is a possible D gene (6 bases). The CDR3 consists of 16 residues. CDR1 is KGHSH and CDR2 is LQKENI in the germline V gene. V lost 6 bases and J lost 6, with 22 bases in between. In DNA form, the CDR3 reads TGTGCCAGCTCGTCCGACAGGTCCCTATTGGGTGATACGCAGTATTTT. This codes for CASSSDRSLLGDTQYF.

This chain joins TRBV28 and TRBJ2-6; D is tentatively TRBD1 or TRBD2 (5 bases each). This CDR3 contains 16 residues. V gave up 3 bases and J gave up 0 bases, with 9 bases separating them. The germline gives CDR1 MDHEN, CDR2 SYDVKM. CDR3 sequence reads: CASSFGAASGANVLTF. CDR3 DNA: TGTGCCAGCAGTTTCGGGGCGGCCTCTGGGGCCAACGTCCTGACTTTC. The full variable domain, its missing parts supplied by reference TRBV28 and TRBJ2-6, is DVKVTQSSRYLVKRTGEKVFLECVQDMDHENMFWYRQDPGLGLRLIYFSYDVKMKEKGDIPEGYSVSREKKERFSLILESASTNQTSMYLCASSFGAASGANVLTFGAGSRLTVL.

The CDR3 spells CASSQAGMTGNTIYF. CDR3 bases: TGTGCCAGCAGCCAAGCGGGGATGACAGGAAACACCATATATTTT. This sequence joins TRBV4-2 and TRBJ1-3; D gene unclear. V was cut by 1 base and J by 4 bases, with 11 bases left in between. Germline CDR1 reads LGHNA; CDR2 reads YNFKEQ. The CDR3 extends over 15 amino acids.

This clone was recorded a few times. The gene calls are TRBV5-6 and TRBJ1-2; perhaps TRBD1 as D (5 bases). CDR1 is SGHDT and CDR2 is YYEEEE in the germline V gene. Trimming shortened V by 4 bases and J by 2 bases, and 12 bases separated the two germline ends. The CDR3 is made up of 14 amino acids. In DNA form, the CDR3 reads TGTGCCAGCAGCCCAAGATGGGGGAACTATGGCTACACCTTC. Its translation: CASSPRWGNYGYTF.

The rearrangement links TRBV5-4 to TRBJ2-3; D is ambiguous. CDR3 length: 13 residues. Germline values: CDR1 SGHNT, CDR2 YYREEE (reference sequence). Trimming left V 2 bases short and J 1 base short, with 5 bases between. The CDR3: CASSLYGTDTQYF. CDR3 DNA sequence: TGTGCCAGCAGCTTATATGGCACAGATACGCAGTATTTT. The complete variable domain, with remaining parts taken from reference TRBV5-4 and TRBJ2-3, reads ETGVTQSPTHLIKTRGQQVTLRCSSQSGHNTVSWYQQALGQGPQFIFQYYREEENGRGNFPPRFSGLQFPNYSSELNVNALELDDSALYLCASSLYGTDTQYFGPGTRLTVL.

A word on this clone: Other nucleotide sequences from this sample produce the same CDR3. The chain combines TRBV28 with TRBJ2-7; possible D gene TRBD1, 6 bases. This CDR3 has 13 amino acids. Germline loops: CDR1 MDHEN, CDR2 SYDVKM. With 5 bases removed from V and 3 bases from J, the gap between germline ends came to 11 bases. Written as DNA, the CDR3 is TGTGCCAGCAGTCCAGGACAGAGCTACGAGCAGTACTTC. Encoded protein: CASSPGQSYEQYF.

This sequence joins TRBV21-1 and TRBJ1-5; whether TRBD1, the table's D call, matches the DNA was not checked. TRBV21-1 is a pseudogene. The CDR3 spans 18 residues. The CDR3 DNA reads TGTGCCAGCAGCCAGTGCGAGACAGGGGTAGTCAACAATCAGCCCCAGCATTTT. Its protein is CASSQCETGVVNNQPQHF.

The chain joins TRBV7-9 to TRBJ2-3; TRBD2 matches 9 bases. In germline, CDR1 is SEHNR, CDR2 FQNEAQ (reference sequence). The J segment lost 2 bases and the V segment lost 4 bases, leaving 4 bases of the junction unmatched. The CDR3 consists of 15 residues. Written as DNA, the CDR3 is TGTGCCAGCAGCTCGATAGCGGGGGCCACAGATACGCAGTATTTT. Residues: CASSSIAGATDTQYF.

The chain is built from TRBV7-8 and TRBJ1-1; possible D gene TRBD1, 5 bases. This CDR3 has 16 residues. V dropped 1 base and J dropped 1 base, with 13 bases sitting between them. The germline gives CDR1 SGHVS, CDR2 FQNEAQ. CDR3 loop: CASSLVGQGWNTEAFF. The DNA for the CDR3 is TGTGCCAGCAGCTTAGTTGGGCAGGGATGGAACACTGAAGCTTTCTTT.

Written as DNA, the CDR3 is TGTGCCTGGATTGGGACAGGGGTTTCCGTCGATGGCTACACCTTC. Amino acids: CAWIGTGVSVDGYTF. The chain employs TRBV30 and TRBJ1-2; 10 bases fit TRBD1. The J segment lost 6 bases and the V segment lost 4 bases, leaving 11 bases of the junction unmatched. The CDR3 is made up of 15 amino acids. Germline V CDR1 and CDR2: GTSNPN, SVGIG (reference sequence). Full variable domain (outside the CDR3, taken from reference TRBV30 and TRBJ1-2): SQTIHQWPATLVQPVGSPLSLECTVEGTSNPNLYWYRQAAGRGLQLLFYSVGIGQISSEVPQNLSASRPQDRQFILSSKKLLLSDSGFYLCAWIGTGVSVDGYTFGSGTRLTVV.

The CDR3 is CASSPGRGSFEQYF. CDR3 bases: TGTGCCAGCAGCCCAGGGAGGGGGTCTTTCGAGCAGTACTTC. The chain combines TRBV7-2 with TRBJ2-7; tentatively, D is TRBD2 (7 bases). The germline V gene has CDR1 SGHTA and CDR2 FQGNSA. V shed 5 bases and J shed 6 bases, with 17 bases lying between them. CDR3 size: 14 residues. Full variable domain (remainder filled in from reference TRBV7-2 and TRBJ2-7): GAGVSQSPSNKVTEKGKDVELRCDPISGHTALYWYRQSLGQGLEFLIYFQGNSAPDKSGLPSDRFSAERTGGSVSTLTIQRTQQEDSAVYLCASSPGRGSFEQYFGPGTRLTVT.

In its sample, this clone was seen many times. The chain combines TRBV5-1 with TRBJ1-1; D may be TRBD1 (5 bases). The CDR3 is 15 amino acids. CDR1 is SGHRS, CDR2 YFSETQ, per germline. Trimming left V 0 bases short and J 2 bases short, with 11 bases between. The CDR3 region has the DNA TGCGCCAGCAGCTTGGCCTTTGGGGGAAACACTGAAGCTTTCTTT. Protein product: CASSLAFGGNTEAFF.

V gene TRBV7-9 combines with J gene TRBJ2-7; tentative D call: TRBD2 (5 bases). Germline CDR1 and CDR2: SEHNR and FQNEAQ (reference sequence). This CDR3 spans 13 amino acids. Between the trimmed V and J ends, which lost 3 bases and 4 bases, there was a span of 10 bases. CDR3 amino acids: CASSFPGGYEQYF. Here the CDR3 DNA reads TGTGCCAGCAGCTTTCCTGGCGGGTACGAGCAGTACTTC.

The CDR3 region is CAWSPLPGGRGTGELFF. CDR3 nucleotide sequence: TGTGCCTGGAGCCCCCTCCCGGGGGGGCGCGGTACCGGGGAGCTGTTTTTT. V is TRBV30 and J is TRBJ2-2; 8 nucleotides agree with TRBD2. V was pared by 3 bases and J by 5 bases, with 14 bases of the junction left unmatched. CDR1 and CDR2 (germline): GTSNPN, SVGIG (reference sequence). The CDR3 consists of 17 residues.

The rearrangement uses TRBV6-5 and TRBJ1-4; 8 positions agree with TRBD1. Germline CDR1 is MNHEY and CDR2 is SVGAGI. The V and J ends lost 6 bases and 8 bases, in that order; junction bases with no gene match: 8. This CDR3 has 14 residues. This CDR3 reads CASSIGQGAEKLFF. CDR3 bases: TGTGCCAGCAGCATCGGACAGGGAGCGGAAAAACTGTTTTTT.

This rearrangement joins TRBV27 to TRBJ2-2, with TRBD2 as a possible D gene (6 bases). Trimming shortened V by 4 bases and J by 1 base, and 13 bases separated the two germline ends. This CDR3 region has 16 residues. From germline, CDR1 is MNHEY and CDR2 SMNVEV (reference sequence). CDR3 nucleotide sequence: TGTGCCAGCAGTTCAATCACGGGAGTGAACACCGGGGAGCTGTTTTTT. Translation gives CASSSITGVNTGELFF.